The 7 T cell receptor beta chains below were found in one sample sequenced in a study of monozygotic twins with inflammatory bowel disease. From its re-call of the 5' RACE reads, TCRdb lists each CDR3 protein once, without DNA. This repertoire includes approximately 400,000 distinct CDR3 sequences. The sample comprised blood. The receptors stem from a human donor with ulcerative colitis or Crohn's disease, or a healthy co-twin of an affected twin (not recorded which).

The rearrangement uses TRBV15 and TRBJ1-6. CDR3 length: 14 amino acids. In germline, CDR1 is LNHNV, CDR2 YYDKDF (reference sequence). CDR3 sequence: CATSRGEQYSPLHF. The whole variable domain, remainder taken from reference TRBV15 and TRBJ1-6, is DAMVIQNPRYQVTQFGKPVTLSCSQTLNHNVMYWYQQKSSQAPKLLFHYYDKDFNNEADTPDNFQSRRPNTSFCFLDIRSPGLGDTAMYLCATSRGEQYSPLHFGNGTRLTVT.

The gene calls are TRBV4-3 and TRBJ2-3; absent DNA, TCRdb's TRBD2 call cannot be checked. CDR3 length equals 13 residues. Germline values: CDR1 LGHNA, CDR2 YSLEER. The CDR3 sequence is CASSQVGESAQYF.

The J gene is TRBJ2-1, the V gene TRBV19. This CDR3 is built from 13 residues. The germline CDR1 and CDR2 sequences are LNHDA and SQIVND (reference sequence). CDR3 residues: CASSIGETYEQFF. The full variable domain, in which reference TRBV19 and TRBJ2-1 provide the parts outside the CDR3, is DGGITQSPKYLFRKEGQNVTLSCEQNLNHDAMYWYRQDPGQGLRLIYYSQIVNDFQKGDIAEGYSVSREKKESFPLTVTSAQKNPTAFYLCASSIGETYEQFFGPGTRLTVL.

The genes are TRBV6-2 or TRBV6-3 and TRBJ2-3; TCRdb lists TRBD2, though no DNA is available to test this call. Looked up from germline, CDR1 is MNHEY and CDR2 is SVGEGT. This CDR3 has 17 amino acids. This CDR3 is CASSLALRAGATDTQYF.

This chain links TRBV20-1 with TRBJ2-1. Per germline, CDR1 DFQATT and CDR2 SNEGSKA (reference sequence). This CDR3 contains 14 residues. This CDR3 reads CSAQTLLSYNEQFF.

The rearrangement links TRBV3-1 to TRBJ2-3. Germline CDR1 LGHDT, CDR2 YNNKEL (reference sequence). There are 14 residues in the CDR3. The CDR3 spells CASSPGKTRDTQYF.

The chain recombines TRBV27 with TRBJ1-6. Per the germline V gene, CDR1 is MNHEY and CDR2 is SMNVEV (reference sequence). There are 14 residues in the CDR3. This CDR3 reads CASSLGRYNSPLHF.